This T cell receptor beta chain emerged from a study of T-cell reconstitution after alpha-beta-depleted transplantation in children. Preparing the TCRbeta library involved the use of unique molecular identifiers. MiXCR was run by TCRdb on the PCR reads, yielding one entry per CDR3 protein. The sample has 700,000 to 850,000 distinct CDR3 sequences, roughly 15% seen once. Germline CDR1 is MNHEY and CDR2 is SVGEGT. The CDR3 has 17 residues. Trimming removed 4 bases from V and 3 bases from J, with 22 bases in between. This clonotype was seen more than once but under ten times. The specimen comprised PBMCs, mostly from graft donor cells, sampled 360 days after TCRalphabeta/CD19-depleted stem cell transplant. The sequence came from a male patient between 10 and 17 years old who had a stem cell transplant for acute lymphoblastic leukemia, so the T cells may come from the graft donor. The chain links TRBV6-2 or TRBV6-3 to TRBJ2-7; TRBD2 is a possible D gene (7 bases). CDR3 loop: CASSSPRGGRWGYEQYF. The CDR3 region has the DNA TGTGCCAGCAGTTCGCCGCGCGGGGGCCGATGGGGCTACGAGCAGTACTTC.